The clone carrying this TCR beta chain was counted many times. Scientists amplified the TCR beta CDR3 regions from RNA transcripts. Second-round multiplex PCR followed a first-round RT-PCR using HTBI primers. TCRdb reprocessed the multiplex PCR reads with MiXCR, giving one entry per CDR3 protein. The sample yields hundreds of thousands of distinct CDR3 sequences, 20% to 25% seen once. Hyperthyroidism qualified as stable when ophthalmopathy did not develop within 18 months of follow-up. The study excluded patients with other autoimmune diseases, uncontrolled infections, pregnancy or lactation. Out of around 9.7 ml of fresh peripheral blood, PBMCs were obtained. The sample originates from a study of Graves' ophthalmopathy and Graves' hyperthyroidism. The CDR3 has 12 amino acids. CDR1 and CDR2 (germline): MNHEY, SVGAGI. V was shortened by 7 bases and J by 4 bases, with 10 bases between the two germline ends.

This receptor was obtained from a woman under 30 with stable Graves' hyperthyroidism. Some clones in this sample may be carry-over from other donors' samples. The chain uses TRBV6-5 and TRBJ1-2, with D perhaps matching TRBD1 (6 bases). Sequenced input: peripheral blood. This CDR3 reads CASTQGIYGYTF. The CDR3, as DNA: TGTGCCAGCACCCAGGGGATCTATGGCTACACCTTC.